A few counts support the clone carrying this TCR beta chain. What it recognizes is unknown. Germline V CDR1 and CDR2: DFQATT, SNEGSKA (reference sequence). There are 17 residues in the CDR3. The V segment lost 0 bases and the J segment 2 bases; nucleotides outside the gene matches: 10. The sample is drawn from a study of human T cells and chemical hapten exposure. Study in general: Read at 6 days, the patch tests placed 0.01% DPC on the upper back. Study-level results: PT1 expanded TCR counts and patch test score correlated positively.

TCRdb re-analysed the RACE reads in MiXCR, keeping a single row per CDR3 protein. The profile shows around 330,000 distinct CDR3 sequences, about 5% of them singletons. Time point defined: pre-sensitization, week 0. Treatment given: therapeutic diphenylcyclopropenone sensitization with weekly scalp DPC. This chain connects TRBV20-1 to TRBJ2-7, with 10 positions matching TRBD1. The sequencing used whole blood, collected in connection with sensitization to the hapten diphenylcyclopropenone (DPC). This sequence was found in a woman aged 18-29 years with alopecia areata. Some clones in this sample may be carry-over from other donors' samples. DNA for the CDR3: TGCAGTGCTAGAGATTCCCCAGGGGGACAGGGGACCTACGAGCAGTACTTC. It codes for CSARDSPGGQGTYEQYF.